A selection of T cell receptor beta chains follows, all from one sample in a study of blood T cell repertoires in COVID-19. The table came from immunoSEQ multiplex PCR; TCRdb's copy has only in-frame clones and leaves some out. The sample has 130,000 to 150,000 clones, roughly 84% seen once. The sample comprised PBMCs or T cells enriched from blood (not recorded which). The receptors were gathered from a woman between 45 and 65 years old who had been exposed to COVID-19. The CDR3 runs from the conserved cysteine through the conserved F or W. D genes are given only for firm matches.

v_gene,d_gene,j_gene,CDR3aa,CDR3nt
TRBV25-1,-,TRBJ1-2,CASSLTNFDGYTF,TGTGCCAGCAGTTTAACAAATTTTGATGGCTACACCTTC
TRBV3-1/TRBV3-2,-,TRBJ1-1,CASSQVGLEAFF,TGTGCCAGCAGCCAAGTTGGGCTTGAAGCTTTCTTT
TRBV7-9,TRBD2,TRBJ2-3,CASSTRSRRLAGGLFTDTQYF,TGTGCCAGCAGCACGAGAAGCCGACGACTAGCGGGAGGCCTCTTCACAGATACGCAGTATTTT
TRBV6-2/TRBV6-3,-,TRBJ2-7,CASSYLRQGTAYEQYF,TGTGCCAGCAGTTACCTCCGTCAGGGAACGGCCTACGAGCAGTACTTC
TRBV7-6,-,TRBJ2-1,CASSLIWARRDEQFF,TGTGCCAGCAGCTTAATTTGGGCTAGGCGGGATGAGCAGTTCTTC
TRBV14,-,TRBJ2-7,CASSQQGWNEQYF,TGTGCCAGCAGCCAACAGGGGTGGAACGAGCAGTACTTC
TRBV15,TRBD1,TRBJ1-4,CATSREGQGREKLFF,TGTGCCACCAGCAGAGAGGGACAGGGGAGAGAAAAACTGTTTTTT
TRBV7-9,-,TRBJ2-2,CASSPVPGTGELFF,TGTGCCAGCAGCCCTGTCCCAGGGACCGGGGAGCTGTTTTTT
TRBV29-1,TRBD1,TRBJ2-1,CSVDGGTGIINEQFF,TGCAGCGTTGACGGCGGGACAGGGATCATCAATGAGCAGTTCTTC
TRBV27,TRBD2,TRBJ2-2,CASRTSGGAIGELFF,TGTGCCAGCAGAACTAGCGGGGGGGCTATCGGGGAGCTGTTTTTT
TRBV29-1,TRBD2,TRBJ2-1,CSVRTSPYNEQFF,TGCAGCGTGCGGACTAGCCCCTACAATGAGCAGTTCTTC
TRBV7-8,TRBD1,TRBJ1-3,CASSLEGAQGNTIYF,TGTGCCAGCAGCTTAGAGGGGGCGCAGGGAAACACCATATATTTT